Listed below are T cell receptor beta chains from one sample, sequenced in a study of human T cells and chemical hapten exposure. TCRdb fed the RACE reads into MiXCR, producing one record per CDR3 protein. The sample includes more than 75,000 distinct CDR3 sequences, approximately 8.6% of them seen just once. The starting material was whole blood, obtained in connection with sensitization to the hapten diphenylcyclopropenone (DPC). These receptors originate from a middle-aged woman with alopecia areata. Some clones in this sample may be carry-over from other donors' samples. Both conserved end residues are part of each CDR3. The D gene is left open where the match is weak. The size of a clone is reported for some rows only, either as once, few or many, or as a class for expanded clones.

D gene	V gene	J gene	clone size	CDR3 protein	CDR3 DNA
.	TRBV5-1	TRBJ1-6	many	CASSLDYNSPLHF	TGCGCCAGCAGCTTGGATTATAATTCACCCCTCCACTTT
TRBD2	TRBV19	TRBJ2-2	.	CASSIKGAAGLAVAGELFF	TGTGCCAGTAGTATAAAGGGGGCTGCGGGACTAGCGGTCGCCGGGGAGCTGTTTTTT
TRBD1	TRBV6-1	TRBJ1-4	many	CASSWDSQDEKLFF	TGTGCCAGCAGTTGGGACAGCCAAGATGAAAAACTGTTTTTT
TRBD2	TRBV20-1	TRBJ2-1	many	CSARRLAGRNEQFF	TGCAGTGCTAGAAGGCTAGCGGGACGGAATGAGCAGTTCTTC
TRBD2	TRBV6-5	TRBJ2-5	.	CASRGLAAEETQYF	TGTGCCAGCAGGGGACTAGCGGCCGAAGAGACCCAGTACTTC
.	TRBV7-6	TRBJ2-7	few	CASSQLAYEQYF	TGTGCCAGCAGCCAACTTGCCTACGAGCAGTACTTC
.	TRBV10-3	TRBJ2-7	few	CAISDARSSYEQYF	TGTGCCATCAGTGATGCCCGCAGCTCCTACGAGCAGTACTTC
.	TRBV24-1	TRBJ2-2	few	CATGIGGNTGELFF	TGTGCCACCGGGATCGGGGGGAACACCGGGGAGCTGTTTTTT
.	TRBV28	TRBJ1-5	.	CASSFYSGDSNQPQHF	TGTGCCAGCAGTTTTTATAGCGGGGATAGCAATCAGCCCCAGCATTTT
.	TRBV27	TRBJ1-1	.	CASTSAANTEAFF	TGTGCCAGCACGAGCGCAGCGAACACTGAAGCTTTCTTT
.	TRBV7-2	TRBJ2-7	many	CASSSQPNYEQYF	TGTGCCAGCAGCAGCCAACCGAACTACGAGCAGTACTTC
.	TRBV4-2	TRBJ1-5	.	CASSQENQPQHF	TGTGCCAGCAGCCAAGAGAATCAGCCCCAGCATTTT
.	TRBV6-1	TRBJ2-4	many	CASSLTGSENIQYF	TGTGCCAGCAGCCTCACTGGATCGGAAAACATTCAGTACTTC
.	TRBV11-2	TRBJ2-3	few	CASSWSTDTQYF	TGTGCCAGCAGCTGGAGCACAGATACGCAGTATTTT
.	TRBV28	TRBJ2-3	.	CASRSTIRGTDTQYF	TGTGCCAGCAGAAGTACAATTAGGGGCACAGATACGCAGTATTTT
.	TRBV9	TRBJ2-1	many	CASSVGVSGITREQFF	TGTGCCAGCAGCGTAGGAGTTAGCGGTATTACTCGTGAGCAGTTCTTC
.	TRBV28	TRBJ1-2	many	CASTPAVSFYGYTF	TGTGCCAGCACCCCAGCGGTCAGCTTCTATGGCTACACCTTC
.	TRBV29-1	TRBJ1-1	many	CSVEGAGEAFF	TGCAGCGTTGAGGGGGCGGGTGAAGCTTTCTTT
.	TRBV20-1	TRBJ2-3	many	CSARTPLGDTQYF	TGCAGTGCTAGGACCCCACTGGGGGATACGCAGTATTTT
.	TRBV12-3/TRBV12-4	TRBJ1-5	many	CASSLDTGSNQPQHF	TGTGCCAGCAGTTTAGACACGGGTAGCAATCAGCCCCAGCATTTT
.	TRBV2	TRBJ1-1	few	CASITEQGTWNNEAFF	TGTGCCAGCATAACTGAGCAGGGGACGTGGAACAATGAAGCTTTCTTT
.	TRBV12-3/TRBV12-4	TRBJ2-1	few	CASTPRALRSYNEQFF	TGTGCCAGCACCCCGAGAGCCCTCAGGTCCTACAATGAGCAGTTCTTC
TRBD1	TRBV9	TRBJ1-2	few	CASSDEGAHTF	TGTGCCAGCAGCGACGAGGGGGCACACACCTTC
.	TRBV20-1	TRBJ2-7	many	CSARDLGGRNEQYF	TGCAGTGCTAGAGATTTAGGAGGGAGGAACGAGCAGTACTTC
TRBD2	TRBV7-8	TRBJ2-1	many	CASSFASSGNEQFF	TGTGCCAGCAGCTTTGCGTCTAGCGGGAATGAGCAGTTCTTC
.	TRBV6-2/TRBV6-3	TRBJ2-5	many	CASSVRWGLPYQETQYF	TGTGCCAGCAGTGTTCGTTGGGGGCTACCGTATCAAGAGACCCAGTACTTC
.	TRBV7-9	TRBJ2-7	many	CASSLGPWGSHEQYF	TGTGCCAGCAGCTTAGGTCCGTGGGGTTCGCACGAGCAGTACTTC
.	TRBV3-1	TRBJ1-2	.	CASSQAGTAYGYTF	TGTGCCAGCAGCCAAGCCGGGACGGCCTATGGCTACACCTTC
.	TRBV5-1	TRBJ2-3	many	CASSPRGQGDTQYF	TGCGCCAGCAGCCCGCGTGGGCAGGGAGATACGCAGTATTTT
.	TRBV28	TRBJ1-6	.	CASSREQFSPLHF	TGTGCCAGCAGCAGGGAGCAATTTTCACCCCTCCACTTT
.	TRBV20-1	TRBJ2-3	few	CSARAGVSTDTQYF	TGCAGTGCTAGAGCGGGAGTCAGCACAGATACGCAGTATTTT
.	TRBV29-1	TRBJ2-5	few	CSVAEGGVTYQETQYF	TGCAGCGTTGCGGAGGGGGGGGTAACGTACCAAGAGACCCAGTACTTC
.	TRBV7-9	TRBJ1-6	many	CASSFAGDNGSPLHF	TGTGCCAGCAGCTTCGCAGGGGATAATGGATCACCCCTCCACTTT